Listed below are T cell receptor beta chains from one sample, sequenced in a study of blood T cell repertoires in COVID-19. Assay used: immunoSEQ multiplex PCR; TCRdb lists only in-frame clones, some missing. The sample records 95,000 to 100,000 clones, less than 85% being singletons. Sequencing input: peripheral blood. These TCRs come from a woman aged 70-85 years with active or convalescent COVID-19. Each CDR3 is given with its conserved first and last residue. D genes are given only for firm matches. A row's size may be missing; if present it is once, few, many or a size class.

TRBV4-2	TRBD1	-	15	TRBJ1-1	CASSQGQGSNTEAFF	TGTGCCAGCAGCCAAGGACAGGGAAGTAACACTGAAGCTTTCTTT
TRBV11-2	-	-	14	TRBJ2-5	CASSIELAEETQYF	TGTGCCAGCAGCATAGAACTAGCAGAAGAGACCCAGTACTTC
TRBV9	-	-	15	TRBJ2-2	CASSVEQALTGELFF	TGTGCCAGCAGCGTAGAACAGGCGCTCACCGGGGAGCTGTTTTTT
TRBV30	-	-	13	TRBJ2-1	CAWSVGADNEQFF	TGTGCCTGGAGTGTTGGTGCAGACAATGAGCAGTTCTTC
TRBV9	TRBD2	-	15	TRBJ2-1	CASSVSGRADGEQFF	TGTGCCAGCAGCGTTAGCGGGAGGGCCGACGGTGAGCAGTTCTTC
TRBV7-2	-	few	14	TRBJ2-7	CASSLGGGAYEQYF	TGTGCCAGCAGCTTAGGAGGAGGAGCCTACGAGCAGTACTTC
TRBV28	-	-	14	TRBJ1-4	CASSLQGLGEKLFF	TGTGCCAGCAGTTTGCAGGGTTTAGGTGAAAAACTGTTTTTT
TRBV4-2	-	-	11	TRBJ1-3	CASRQGNTIYF	TGTGCCAGCAGGCAGGGAAACACCATATATTTT
TRBV5-1	-	-	11	TRBJ1-2	CASSLGQDYTF	TGCGCCAGCAGCTTGGGACAAGACTACACCTTC
TRBV2	-	-	11	TRBJ1-1	CARTGNTEAFF	TGTGCCAGAACAGGGAACACTGAAGCTTTCTTT
TRBV7-2	-	-	14	TRBJ1-6	CASSLLQGRPPLHF	TGTGCCAGCAGCTTACTCCAGGGTAGGCCACCCCTCCACTTT
TRBV3-1/TRBV3-2	-	-	16	TRBJ1-6	CASSQERGGINSPLHF	TGTGCCAGCAGCCAAGAAAGGGGAGGGATAAATTCACCCCTCCACTTT
TRBV6-5	TRBD2	-	14	TRBJ2-7	CASSTREGSLEQYF	TGTGCCAGCAGTACCCGGGAGGGTTCCCTCGAGCAGTACTTC
TRBV7-3	-	-	12	TRBJ2-2	CASGKNTGELFF	TGTGCCAGCGGCAAGAACACCGGGGAGCTGTTTTTT
TRBV6-5	-	-	15	TRBJ2-1	CASSSRFSSYNEQFF	TGTGCCAGCAGTTCGCGGTTCAGCTCCTACAATGAGCAGTTCTTC
TRBV3-1/TRBV3-2	TRBD2	-	15	TRBJ2-1	CASRAGTSLSNEQFF	TGTGCCAGCAGGGCCGGGACTAGCCTCTCCAATGAGCAGTTCTTC
TRBV6-6	-	-	11	TRBJ2-5	CASSRGETQYF	TGTGCCAGCAGTAGAGGGGAGACCCAGTACTTC
TRBV6-6	-	once	13	TRBJ2-2	CASSSTSFGELFF	TGTGCCAGCAGCTCGACTAGTTTTGGGGAGCTGTTTTTT
TRBV2	-	-	15	TRBJ1-1	CASLLNSEGGTEAFF	TGTGCCAGCCTCCTCAACTCGGAGGGTGGGACTGAAGCTTTCTTT
TRBV20-1	TRBD1	once	14	TRBJ1-1	CSASSGGGFPGAFF	TGCAGTGCTAGTTCAGGGGGCGGGTTCCCAGGAGCTTTCTTT
TRBV19	TRBD2	once	17	TRBJ2-1	CASSRVPGTRGYNEQFF	TGTGCCAGTAGTAGAGTTCCCGGGACTAGAGGATACAATGAGCAGTTCTTC
TRBV6-6	TRBD1	-	14	TRBJ2-7	CASRPTGGAYEQYF	TGTGCCAGCAGACCGACAGGGGGGGCCTACGAGCAGTACTTC
TRBV19	TRBD1	-	14	TRBJ1-1	CASKQGGSKTEAFF	TGTGCCAGTAAACAGGGGGGTTCTAAGACTGAAGCTTTCTTT
TRBV3-1/TRBV3-2	TRBD1	-	15	TRBJ2-1	CASSQEQGIYNEQFF	TGTGCCAGCAGCCAAGAACAGGGGATCTACAATGAGCAGTTCTTC
TRBV21-1	-	-	16	TRBJ2-3	CASIVARGGLTDTQYF	TGTGCCAGCATCGTCGCGCGGGGGGGCTTAACAGATACGCAGTATTTT
TRBV7-8	TRBD2	-	16	TRBJ2-2	CASSLTGGTNTGELFF	TGTGCCAGCAGCTTAACGGGGGGGACGAACACCGGGGAGCTGTTTTTT
TRBV30	-	-	16	TRBJ2-7	CAWRPRGRAGGHEQYF	TGTGCCTGGAGGCCCCGAGGCAGGGCCGGGGGGCACGAGCAGTACTTC
TRBV14	-	-	13	TRBJ2-3	CASSLSGTDTQYF	TGTGCCAGCAGCCTCTCAGGGACAGATACGCAGTATTTT
TRBV18	-	-	13	TRBJ2-1	CASSPAGYHEQFF	TGTGCCAGCTCACCGGCAGGGTACCATGAGCAGTTCTTC